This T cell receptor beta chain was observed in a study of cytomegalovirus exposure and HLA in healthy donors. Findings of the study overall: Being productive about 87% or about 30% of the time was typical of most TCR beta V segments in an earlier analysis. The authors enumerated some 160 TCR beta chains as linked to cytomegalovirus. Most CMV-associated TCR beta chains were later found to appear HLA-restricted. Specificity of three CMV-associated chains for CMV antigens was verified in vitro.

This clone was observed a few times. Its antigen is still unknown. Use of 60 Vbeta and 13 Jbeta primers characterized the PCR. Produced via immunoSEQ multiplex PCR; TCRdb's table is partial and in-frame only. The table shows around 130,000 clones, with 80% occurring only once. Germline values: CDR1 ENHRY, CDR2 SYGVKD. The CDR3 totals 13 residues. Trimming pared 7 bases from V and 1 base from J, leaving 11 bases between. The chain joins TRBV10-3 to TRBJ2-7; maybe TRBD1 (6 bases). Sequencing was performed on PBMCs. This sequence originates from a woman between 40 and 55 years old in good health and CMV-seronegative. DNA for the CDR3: TGTGCCATCAAGGGACAAGCATCCTACGAGCAGTACTTC. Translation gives CAIKGQASYEQYF.